This T cell receptor (beta chain) was profiled in a study of T-cell memory formation after mild COVID-19. TCRdb processed the 5' RACE reads anew with MiXCR; each CDR3 protein has one entry. The table lists approximately 350,000 distinct CDR3 sequences, under 30% of them singletons. Material: PBMCs or a T cell subset sorted from them (not recorded which). This TCR was sampled from an adult woman who had mild COVID-19 (a few samples of this study predate the infection). Cell type and time point are not known.

CDR3 DNA: TGCAGTGCTAGAGACCCGAAGAGCACAGATACGCAGTATTTT. Residues: CSARDPKSTDTQYF. The V call is TRBV20-1, the J call TRBJ2-3; D is undetermined. Germline V CDR1 and CDR2: DFQATT, SNEGSKA (reference sequence). The CDR3 runs 14 residues. V lost 0 bases and J 0 bases, leaving 7 bases between the germline ends.